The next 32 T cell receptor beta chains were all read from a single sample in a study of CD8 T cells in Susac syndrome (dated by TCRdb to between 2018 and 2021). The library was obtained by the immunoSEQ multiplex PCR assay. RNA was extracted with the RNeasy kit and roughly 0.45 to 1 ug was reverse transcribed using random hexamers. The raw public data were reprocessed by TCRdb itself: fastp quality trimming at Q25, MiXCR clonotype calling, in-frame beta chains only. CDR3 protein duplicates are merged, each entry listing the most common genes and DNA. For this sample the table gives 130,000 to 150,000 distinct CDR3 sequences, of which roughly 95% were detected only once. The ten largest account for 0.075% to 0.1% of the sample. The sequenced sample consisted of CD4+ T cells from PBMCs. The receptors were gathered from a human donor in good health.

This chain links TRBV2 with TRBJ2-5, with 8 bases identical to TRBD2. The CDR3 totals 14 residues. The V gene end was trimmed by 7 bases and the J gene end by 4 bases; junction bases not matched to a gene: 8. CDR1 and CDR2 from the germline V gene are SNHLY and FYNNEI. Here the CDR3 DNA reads TGTGCCAGCACTCGGGAGGGGAAGGGAGAGACCCAGTACTTC. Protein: CASTREGKGETQYF.

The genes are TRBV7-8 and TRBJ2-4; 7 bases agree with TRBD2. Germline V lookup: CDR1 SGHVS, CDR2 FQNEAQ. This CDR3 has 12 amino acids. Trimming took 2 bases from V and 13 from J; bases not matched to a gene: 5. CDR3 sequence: CASSLTLAEQYF. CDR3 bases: TGTGCCAGCAGCTTAACGCTAGCGGAACAGTACTTC. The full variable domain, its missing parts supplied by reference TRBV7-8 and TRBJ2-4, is GAGVSQSPRYKVAKRGQDVALRCDPISGHVSLFWYQQALGQGPEFLTYFQNEAQLDKSGLPSDRFFAERPEGSVSTLKIQRTQQEDSAVYLCASSLTLAEQYFGAGTRLSVL.

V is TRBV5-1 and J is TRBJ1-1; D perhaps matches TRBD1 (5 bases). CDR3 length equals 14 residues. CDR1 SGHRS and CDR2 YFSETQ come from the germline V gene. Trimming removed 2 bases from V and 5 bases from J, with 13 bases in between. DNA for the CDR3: TGCGCCAGCAGCTTCGGGACCCTGGGGACTGAAGCTTTCTTT. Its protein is CASSFGTLGTEAFF. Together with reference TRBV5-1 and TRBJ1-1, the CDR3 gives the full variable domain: KAGVTQTPRYLIKTRGQQVTLSCSPISGHRSVSWYQQTPGQGLQFLFEYFSETQRNKGNFPGRFSGRQFSNSRSEMNVSTLELGDSALYLCASSFGTLGTEAFFGQGTRLTVV.

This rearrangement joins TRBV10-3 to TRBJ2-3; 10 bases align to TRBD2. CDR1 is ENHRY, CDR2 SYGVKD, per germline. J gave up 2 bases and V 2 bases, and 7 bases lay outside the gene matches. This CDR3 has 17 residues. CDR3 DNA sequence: TGTGCCATCAGTGAGATCCCGACTAGCGGGTCCACAGATACGCAGTATTTT. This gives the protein CAISEIPTSGSTDTQYF.

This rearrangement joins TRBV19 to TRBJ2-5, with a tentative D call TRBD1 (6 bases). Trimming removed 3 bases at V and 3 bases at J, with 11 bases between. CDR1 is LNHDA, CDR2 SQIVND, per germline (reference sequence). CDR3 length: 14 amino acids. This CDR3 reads CASSITDRKETQYF. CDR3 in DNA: TGTGCCAGTAGTATCACGGACAGAAAAGAGACCCAGTACTTC.

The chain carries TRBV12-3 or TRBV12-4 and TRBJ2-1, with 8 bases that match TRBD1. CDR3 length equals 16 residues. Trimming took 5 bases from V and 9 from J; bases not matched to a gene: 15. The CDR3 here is CASSHPSDRVGGEQFF. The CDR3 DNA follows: TGTGCCAGCAGTCACCCCTCGGACAGGGTAGGTGGTGAGCAGTTCTTC.

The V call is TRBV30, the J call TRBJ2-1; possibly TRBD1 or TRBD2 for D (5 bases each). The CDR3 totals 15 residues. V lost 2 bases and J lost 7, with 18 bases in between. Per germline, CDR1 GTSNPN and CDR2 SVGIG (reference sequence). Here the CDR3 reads CAWSTPGRQRNEQFF. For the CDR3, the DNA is TGTGCCTGGAGTACCCCGGGACGGCAGAGGAATGAGCAGTTCTTC.

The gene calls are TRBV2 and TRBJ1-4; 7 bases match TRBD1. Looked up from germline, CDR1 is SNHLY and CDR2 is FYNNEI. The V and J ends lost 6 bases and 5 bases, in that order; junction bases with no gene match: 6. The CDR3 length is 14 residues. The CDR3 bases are TGTGCCAGCAGCCCGGGACAGTGGAATGAAAAACTGTTTTTT. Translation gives CASSPGQWNEKLFF.

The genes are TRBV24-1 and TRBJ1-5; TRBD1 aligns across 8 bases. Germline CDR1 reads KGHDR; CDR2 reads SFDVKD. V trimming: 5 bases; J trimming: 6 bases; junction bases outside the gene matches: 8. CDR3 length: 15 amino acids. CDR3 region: CATSAHDRGGQPQHF. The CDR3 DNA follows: TGTGCCACCAGTGCCCACGACAGGGGAGGTCAGCCCCAGCATTTT.

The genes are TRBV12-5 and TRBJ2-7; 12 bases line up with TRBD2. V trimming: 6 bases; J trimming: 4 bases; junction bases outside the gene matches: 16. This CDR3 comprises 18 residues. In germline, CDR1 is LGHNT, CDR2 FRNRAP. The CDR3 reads CASGGRDGTSGSRYEQYF. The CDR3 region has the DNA TGTGCTAGTGGAGGGAGGGACGGGACTAGCGGGTCCCGGTACGAGCAGTACTTC.

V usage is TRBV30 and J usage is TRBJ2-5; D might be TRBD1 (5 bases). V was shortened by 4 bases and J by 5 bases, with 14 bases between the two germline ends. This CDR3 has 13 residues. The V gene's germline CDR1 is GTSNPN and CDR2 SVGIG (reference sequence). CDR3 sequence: CAWKGALQETQYF. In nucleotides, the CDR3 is TGTGCCTGGAAAGGGGCGCTTCAGGAGACCCAGTACTTC.

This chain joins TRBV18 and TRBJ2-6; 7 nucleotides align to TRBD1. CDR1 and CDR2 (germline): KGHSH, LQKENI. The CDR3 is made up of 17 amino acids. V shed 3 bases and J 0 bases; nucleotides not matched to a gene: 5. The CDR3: CASSPWDSPSGANVLTF. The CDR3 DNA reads TGTGCCAGCTCACCCTGGGACAGCCCCTCTGGGGCCAACGTCCTGACTTTC.

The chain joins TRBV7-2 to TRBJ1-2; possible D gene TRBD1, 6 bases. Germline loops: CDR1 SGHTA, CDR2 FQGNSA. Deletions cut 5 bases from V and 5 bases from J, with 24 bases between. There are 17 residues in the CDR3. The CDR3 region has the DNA TGTGCCAGCAGCGGACGACCGGGACAACCAACGGGGTATGGCTACACCTTC. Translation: CASSGRPGQPTGYGYTF.

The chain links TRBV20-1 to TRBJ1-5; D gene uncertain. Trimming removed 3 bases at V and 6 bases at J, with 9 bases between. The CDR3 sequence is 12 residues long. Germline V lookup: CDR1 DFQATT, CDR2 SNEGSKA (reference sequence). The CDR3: CSASTASQPQHF. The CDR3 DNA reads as TGCAGTGCTAGTACCGCGAGTCAGCCCCAGCATTTT.

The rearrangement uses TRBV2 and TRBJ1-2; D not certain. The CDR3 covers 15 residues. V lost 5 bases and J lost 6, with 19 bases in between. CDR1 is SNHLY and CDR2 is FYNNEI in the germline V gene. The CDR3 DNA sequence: TGTGCCAGCAGTTTTCTAGTCGTGTCACTGGATGGCTACACCTTC. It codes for CASSFLVVSLDGYTF.

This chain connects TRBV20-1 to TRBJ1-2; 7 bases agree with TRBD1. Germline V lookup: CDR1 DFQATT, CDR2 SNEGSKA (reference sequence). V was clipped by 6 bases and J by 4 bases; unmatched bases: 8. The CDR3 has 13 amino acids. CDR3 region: CSAGEAGGYGYTF. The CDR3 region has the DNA TGCAGTGCGGGGGAGGCAGGGGGCTATGGCTACACCTTC.

This CDR3 reads CASSLSAATDTQYF. The CDR3 region has the DNA TGCGCCAGCAGCTTGTCAGCGGCCACAGATACGCAGTATTTT. The rearrangement uses TRBV5-1 and TRBJ2-3; possible D gene TRBD2, 5 bases. Germline lookup yields CDR1 SGHRS and CDR2 YFSETQ. The CDR3 loop spans 14 amino acids. Trimming pared 1 base from V and 2 bases from J, leaving 8 bases between.

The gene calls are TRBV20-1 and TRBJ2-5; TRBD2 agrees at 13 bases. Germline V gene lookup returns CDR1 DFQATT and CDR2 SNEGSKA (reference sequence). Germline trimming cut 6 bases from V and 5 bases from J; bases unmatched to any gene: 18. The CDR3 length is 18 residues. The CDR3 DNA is TGCAGTGCAGTACCGGGACTAGCGGGACTTATTCTTGGGGAGACCCAGTACTTC. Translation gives CSAVPGLAGLILGETQYF.

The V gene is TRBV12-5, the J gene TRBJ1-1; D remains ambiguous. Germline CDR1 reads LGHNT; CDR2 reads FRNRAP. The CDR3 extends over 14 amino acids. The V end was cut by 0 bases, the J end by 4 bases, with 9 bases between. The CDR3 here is CASGLVLYPTEAFF. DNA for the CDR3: TGTGCTAGTGGTTTGGTACTTTATCCCACTGAAGCTTTCTTT.

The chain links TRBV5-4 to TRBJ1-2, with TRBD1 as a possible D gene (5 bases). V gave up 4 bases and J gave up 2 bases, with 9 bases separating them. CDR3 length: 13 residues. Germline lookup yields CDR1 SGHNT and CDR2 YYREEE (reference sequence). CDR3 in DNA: TGTGCCAGCAGCGACAGAGGCAACTATGGCTACACCTTC. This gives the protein CASSDRGNYGYTF.

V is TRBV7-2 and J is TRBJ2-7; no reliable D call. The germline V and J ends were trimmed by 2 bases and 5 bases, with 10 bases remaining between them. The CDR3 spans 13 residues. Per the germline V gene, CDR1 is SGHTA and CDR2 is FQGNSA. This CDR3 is CASSLSRGDEQYF. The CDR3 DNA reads TGTGCCAGCAGCTTATCCCGAGGAGACGAGCAGTACTTC.

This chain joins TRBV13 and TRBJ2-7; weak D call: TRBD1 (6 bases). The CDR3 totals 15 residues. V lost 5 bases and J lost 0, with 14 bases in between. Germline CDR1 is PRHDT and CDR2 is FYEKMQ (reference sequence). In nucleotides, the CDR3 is TGTGCCAGCAGCCCCGGGACATCATACTCCTACGAGCAGTACTTC. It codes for CASSPGTSYSYEQYF. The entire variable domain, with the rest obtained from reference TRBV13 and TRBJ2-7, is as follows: AAGVIQSPRHLIKEKRETATLKCYPIPRHDTVYWYQQGPGQDPQFLISFYEKMQSDKGSIPDRFSAQQFSDYHSELNMSSLELGDSALYFCASSPGTSYSYEQYFGPGTRLTVT.

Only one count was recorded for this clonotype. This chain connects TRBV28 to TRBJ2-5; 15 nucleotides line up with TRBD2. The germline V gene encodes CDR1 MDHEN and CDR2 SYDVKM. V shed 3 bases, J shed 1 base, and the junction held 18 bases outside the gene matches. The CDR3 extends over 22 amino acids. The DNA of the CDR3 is TGTGCCAGCAGTTTTAGGGTGATATTAGGACTAGCGGGAGGGCCTCCCCAAGAGACCCAGTACTTC. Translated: CASSFRVILGLAGGPPQETQYF.

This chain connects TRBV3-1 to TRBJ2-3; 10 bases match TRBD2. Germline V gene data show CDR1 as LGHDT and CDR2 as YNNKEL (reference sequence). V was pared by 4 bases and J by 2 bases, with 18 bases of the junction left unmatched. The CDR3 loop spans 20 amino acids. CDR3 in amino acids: CASSPHPGTSVLGTTDTQYF. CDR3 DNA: TGTGCCAGCAGCCCCCACCCCGGGACTAGCGTCTTGGGAACCACAGATACGCAGTATTTT.

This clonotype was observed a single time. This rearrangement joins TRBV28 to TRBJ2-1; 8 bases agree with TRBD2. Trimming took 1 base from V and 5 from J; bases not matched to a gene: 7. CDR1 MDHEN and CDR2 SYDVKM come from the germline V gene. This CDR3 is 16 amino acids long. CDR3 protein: CASSLSSGGLNNEQFF. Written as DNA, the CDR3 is TGTGCCAGCAGTTTATCAAGCGGGGGATTGAACAATGAGCAGTTCTTC.

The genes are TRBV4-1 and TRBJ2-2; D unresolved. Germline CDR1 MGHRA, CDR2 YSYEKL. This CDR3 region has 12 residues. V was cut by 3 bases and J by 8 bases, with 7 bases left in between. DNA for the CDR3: TGCGCCAGCAGCCAGGTCCTAGGGGAGCTGTTTTTT. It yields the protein CASSQVLGELFF.

CDR3 sequence reads: CASSLTGQGSGETQYF. CDR3 in DNA: TGTGCCAGCAGCTTAACGGGACAGGGGTCTGGGGAGACCCAGTACTTC. The chain combines TRBV7-2 with TRBJ2-5, with 10 positions matching TRBD1. CDR3 length: 16 amino acids. Looked up from germline, CDR1 is SGHTA and CDR2 is FQGNSA. The ends lost 2 bases at V and 5 bases at J; junction bases unmatched: 8.

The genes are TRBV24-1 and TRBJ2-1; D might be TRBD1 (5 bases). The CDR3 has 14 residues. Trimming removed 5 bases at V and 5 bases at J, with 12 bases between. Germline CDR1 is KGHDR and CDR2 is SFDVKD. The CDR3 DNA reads TGTGCCACCAGTGTAGGGGTCGAAGACAATGAGCAGTTCTTC. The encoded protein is CATSVGVEDNEQFF.

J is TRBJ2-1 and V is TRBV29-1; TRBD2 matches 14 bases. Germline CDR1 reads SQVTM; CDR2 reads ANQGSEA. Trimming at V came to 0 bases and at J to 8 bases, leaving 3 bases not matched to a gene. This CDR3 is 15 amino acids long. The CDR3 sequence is CSVEEGLAGAYEQFF. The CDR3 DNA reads TGCAGCGTTGAAGAGGGACTAGCGGGAGCTTATGAGCAGTTCTTC.

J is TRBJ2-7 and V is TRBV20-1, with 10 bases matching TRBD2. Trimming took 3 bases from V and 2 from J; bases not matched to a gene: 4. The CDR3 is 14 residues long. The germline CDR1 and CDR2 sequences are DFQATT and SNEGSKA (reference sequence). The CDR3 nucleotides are TGCAGTGCTAGCCCTAGCGGGAGAACCTACGAGCAGTACTTC. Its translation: CSASPSGRTYEQYF.

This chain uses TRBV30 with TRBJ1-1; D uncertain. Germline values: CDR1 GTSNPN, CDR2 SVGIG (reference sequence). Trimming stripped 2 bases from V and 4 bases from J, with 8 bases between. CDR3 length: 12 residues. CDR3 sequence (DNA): TGTGCCTGGAGTCGGGGAGTCACTGAAGCTTTCTTT. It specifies CAWSRGVTEAFF.

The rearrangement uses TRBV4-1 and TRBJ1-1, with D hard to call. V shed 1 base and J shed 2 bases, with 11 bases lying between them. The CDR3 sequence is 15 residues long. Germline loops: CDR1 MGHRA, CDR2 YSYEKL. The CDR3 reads CASSQVLNRNTEAFF. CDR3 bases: TGCGCCAGCAGCCAAGTTTTAAACAGAAACACTGAAGCTTTCTTT.